This T cell receptor beta chain was profiled in a study of monozygotic twins with inflammatory bowel disease. The CDR3 runs to 16 residues. From the 5' RACE reads, TCRdb lists one entry per CDR3 protein and no DNA. The specimen's table records a few hundred thousand distinct CDR3 sequences. Overall study findings and caveats: The authors found no support for a single strong IBD-associated signal or clonotype. Healthy co-twins exceeded IBD patients in TCRbeta diversity as measured by inverse Simpson.

On this clonotype itself: Its antigen is currently unknown.

The chain is built from TRBV12-3 or TRBV12-4 and TRBJ2-1; without DNA, the TCRdb call of TRBD2 cannot be checked. The TCR was taken from a human donor with ulcerative colitis or Crohn's disease, or a healthy co-twin of an affected twin (not recorded which). The sample taken for sequencing was blood. This CDR3 is CASSPGTAGLAGKQFF.